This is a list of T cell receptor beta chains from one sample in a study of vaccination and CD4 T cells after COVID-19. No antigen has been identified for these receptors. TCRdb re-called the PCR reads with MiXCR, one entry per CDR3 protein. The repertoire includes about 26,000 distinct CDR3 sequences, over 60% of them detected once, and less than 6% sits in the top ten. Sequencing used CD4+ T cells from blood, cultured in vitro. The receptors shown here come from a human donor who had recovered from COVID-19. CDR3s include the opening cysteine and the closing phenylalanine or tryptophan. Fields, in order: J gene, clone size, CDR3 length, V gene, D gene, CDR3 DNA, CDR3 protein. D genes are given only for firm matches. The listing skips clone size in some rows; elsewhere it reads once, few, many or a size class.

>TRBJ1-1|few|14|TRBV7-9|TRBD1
TGTGCCAGCAGCGGGTGGGACAGGGGGCATCGGGCTTTCTTT
CASSGWDRGHRAFF
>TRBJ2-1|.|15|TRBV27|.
TGTGCCAGCGGCCCAGATCGGGGGCCCTACAATGAGCAGTTCTTC
CASGPDRGPYNEQFF
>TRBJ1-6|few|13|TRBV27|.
TGTGCCAGCAGTTTTGGGGGGAAACCACCCCTCCACTTT
CASSFGGKPPLHF
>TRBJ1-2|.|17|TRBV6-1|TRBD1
TGTGCCAGCAGCGGGGGGTGGGACAGGGCTAAACACTATGGCTACACCTTC
CASSGGWDRAKHYGYTF
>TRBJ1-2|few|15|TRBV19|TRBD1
TGTGCCAGTAGTATAGGCTGGGACAGCATCTATGGCTACACCTTC
CASSIGWDSIYGYTF
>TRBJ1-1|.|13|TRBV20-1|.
TGCAGTGCTAGAGGAACGGGGCCGGCTGAAGCTTTCTTT
CSARGTGPAEAFF
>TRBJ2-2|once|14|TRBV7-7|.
TGTGCCAGCAGCTTAGACCGACAGACCGGGGAGCTGTTTTTT
CASSLDRQTGELFF
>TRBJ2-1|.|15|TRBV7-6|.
TGTGCCAGTTCTTCCCTACCGAGCTCCTACAATGAGCAGTTCTTC
CASSSLPSSYNEQFF
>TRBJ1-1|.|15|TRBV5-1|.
TGCGCCAGCAGCCCTGGGGGGGGTAGAGGCACTGAAGCTTTCTTT
CASSPGGGRGTEAFF
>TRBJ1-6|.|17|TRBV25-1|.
TGTGTCAGCAGTCCCCCCGGAGGGGGGTGGGGTAATTCACCCCTCCACTTT
CVSSPPGGGWGNSPLHF
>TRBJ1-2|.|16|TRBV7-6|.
TGTGCCAGCAGCTTAGGAGGCGCGACCGCTAACTATGGCTACACCTTC
CASSLGGATANYGYTF
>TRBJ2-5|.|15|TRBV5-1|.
TGCGCCAGCAGCAAATCACAGGGTTACCAAGAGACCCAGTACTTC
CASSKSQGYQETQYF
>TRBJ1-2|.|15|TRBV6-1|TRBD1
TGTGCCAGCACCCGGTCCGGGACAGGGGTCTATGGCTACACCTTC
CASTRSGTGVYGYTF
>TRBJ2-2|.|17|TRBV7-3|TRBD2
TGTGCCAGCAGCTTTCCGGGACTAGCGGGAGGGACCGGGGAGCTGTTTTTT
CASSFPGLAGGTGELFF
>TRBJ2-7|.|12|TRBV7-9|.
TGTGCCAGCAGCGATCGACAGCGCGAGCAGTACTTC
CASSDRQREQYF
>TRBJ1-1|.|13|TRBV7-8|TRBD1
TGTGCCAGCAGCCCCCGGACAGGGGAGAAAGCTTTCTTT
CASSPRTGEKAFF
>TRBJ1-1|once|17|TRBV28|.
TGTGCCAGCAGGCCACCTTTAAGGAGTCGGTGGCACAGTGAAGCTTTCTTT
CASRPPLRSRWHSEAFF
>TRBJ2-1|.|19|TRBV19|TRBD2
TGTGCCAGTAGTTTGAAACCTCGGACTAGCGGGAGGGCCTACAATGAGCAGTTCTTC
CASSLKPRTSGRAYNEQFF
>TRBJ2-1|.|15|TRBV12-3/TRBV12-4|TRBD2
TGTGCCAGCACCGGGACTAGCGGGAGGGGAGGTGAGCAGTTCTTC
CASTGTSGRGGEQFF
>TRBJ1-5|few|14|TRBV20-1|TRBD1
TGCAGTGCTAGAGGGACAGGGGGCAGGCAGCCCCAGCATTTT
CSARGTGGRQPQHF
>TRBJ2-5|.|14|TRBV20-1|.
TGCAGTGCTATCATAGTTCTGCCCCAAGAGACCCAGTACTTC
CSAIIVLPQETQYF
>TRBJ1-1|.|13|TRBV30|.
TGTGCCTGGAGTGTACAAGGGGGAGTGAGGGCTTTCTTT
CAWSVQGGVRAFF
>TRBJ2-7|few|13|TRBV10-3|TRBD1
TGTGCCATCAGGCCGGGACAGGCCTACGAGCAGTACTTC
CAIRPGQAYEQYF
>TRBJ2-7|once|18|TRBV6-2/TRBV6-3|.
TGTGCCAGCAGTTACTCGACCCCGTCCTTCGATCCCTCCTACGAGCAATACTTC
CASSYSTPSFDPSYEQYF
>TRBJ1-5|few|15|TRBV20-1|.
TGCAGTGCTAGGGAGGGGAGAGTCGCCAATCAGCCCCAGCATTTT
CSAREGRVANQPQHF
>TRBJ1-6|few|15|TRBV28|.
TGTGCCAGCAGTTTTGGTGGGACGGGAGATTCACCCCTCCACTTT
CASSFGGTGDSPLHF
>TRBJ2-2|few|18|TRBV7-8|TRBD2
TGTGCCAGCAGCCCATGGACTAGCGGGAGGCCTAACACCGGGGAGCTGTTTTTT
CASSPWTSGRPNTGELFF
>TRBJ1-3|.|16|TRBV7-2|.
TGTGCCAGCAGCCCTAGGGGCGGCAGGAGCGGAAACACCATATATTTT
CASSPRGGRSGNTIYF
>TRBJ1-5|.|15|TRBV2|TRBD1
TGTGCCAGCAACCGATTCCAGGGGGCTGTTCAGCCCCAGCATTTT
CASNRFQGAVQPQHF
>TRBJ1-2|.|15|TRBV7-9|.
TGTGCCAGCAGCGAACGACGACAGGTGAACTATGGCTACACCTTC
CASSERRQVNYGYTF
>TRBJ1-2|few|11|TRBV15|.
TGTGCCACGCTGTCTAACTATGGCTACACCTTC
CATLSNYGYTF
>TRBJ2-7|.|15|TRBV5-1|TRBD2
TGCGCCAGCAGCTTTGGGGCTAGCGGGCTCTACGAGCAGTACTTC
CASSFGASGLYEQYF
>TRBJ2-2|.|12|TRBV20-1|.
TGCAGTGCTCTCCCGGGGGCCGGGGAGCTGTTTTTT
CSALPGAGELFF
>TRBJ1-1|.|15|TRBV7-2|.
TGTGCCAGCAGTCTTGAATATGGGGGGCGTACTGAAGCTTTCTTT
CASSLEYGGRTEAFF
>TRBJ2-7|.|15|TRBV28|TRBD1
TGTGCCAGCAGTTCCCTGGACAGGCCCACCTACGAGCAGTACTTC
CASSSLDRPTYEQYF
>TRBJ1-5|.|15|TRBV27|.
TGTGCCAGCAGTTTATGGGGGGACGGCTACTGGCCCCAGCATTTT
CASSLWGDGYWPQHF
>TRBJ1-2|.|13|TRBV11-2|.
TGTGCCAGCAGACCGGGGGGCGACTATGGCTACACCTTC
CASRPGGDYGYTF
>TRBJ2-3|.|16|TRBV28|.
TGTGCCAGCCTAGGAATGTCAGTTGGTGAGAGTGATACGCAGTATTTT
CASLGMSVGESDTQYF
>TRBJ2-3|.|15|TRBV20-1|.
TGCAGTGCTAGCCGTAGTGGGCCCGTCGCAGATACGCAGTATTTT
CSASRSGPVADTQYF
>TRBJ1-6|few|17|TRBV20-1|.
TGCAGTGCTAGATCCGGGAGCTTTGCCCCCTCGAATTCACCCCTCCACTTT
CSARSGSFAPSNSPLHF
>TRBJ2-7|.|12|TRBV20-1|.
TGCAGTGCTAGAGGCAGATCCTACGAGCAGTACTTC
CSARGRSYEQYF
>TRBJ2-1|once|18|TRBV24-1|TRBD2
TGTGCCACCAGTATTGGACTAGCGGGAGTCGGCACCTACAATGAGCAGTTCTTC
CATSIGLAGVGTYNEQFF
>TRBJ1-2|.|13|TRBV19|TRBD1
TGTGCCAGTACGGACAGGGGTCCGGAAGGCTACACCTTC
CASTDRGPEGYTF
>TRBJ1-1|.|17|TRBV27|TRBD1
TGTGCCAGCAGGGGGGACAGGATAGTACCTGGGAACACTGAAGCTTTCTTT
CASRGDRIVPGNTEAFF
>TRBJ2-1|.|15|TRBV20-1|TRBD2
TGCAGTGCTAGACTAGCGGGACCCCCCTACAATGAGCAGTTCTTC
CSARLAGPPYNEQFF
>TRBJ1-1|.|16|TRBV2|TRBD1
TGTGCCAGCAGCTCAACCCGGGACAGGGATCGGACTGAAGCTTTCTTT
CASSSTRDRDRTEAFF
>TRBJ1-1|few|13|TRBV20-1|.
TGCAGTGCTGCCTACAGGGAGAAGACTGAAGCTTTCTTT
CSAAYREKTEAFF